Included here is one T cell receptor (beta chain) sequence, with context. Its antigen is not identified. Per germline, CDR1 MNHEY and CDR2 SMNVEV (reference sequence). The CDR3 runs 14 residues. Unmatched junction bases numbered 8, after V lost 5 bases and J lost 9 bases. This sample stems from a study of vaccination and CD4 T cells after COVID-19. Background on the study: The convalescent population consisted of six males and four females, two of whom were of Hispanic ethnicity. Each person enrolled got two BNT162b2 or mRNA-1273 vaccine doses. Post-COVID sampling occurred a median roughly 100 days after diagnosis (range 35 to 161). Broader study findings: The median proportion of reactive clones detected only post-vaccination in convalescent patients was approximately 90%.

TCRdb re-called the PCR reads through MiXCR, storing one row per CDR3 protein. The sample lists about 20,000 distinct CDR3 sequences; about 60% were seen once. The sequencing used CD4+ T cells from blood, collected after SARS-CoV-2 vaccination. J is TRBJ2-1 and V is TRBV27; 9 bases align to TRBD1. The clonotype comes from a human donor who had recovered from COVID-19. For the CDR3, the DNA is TGTGCCAGCAGTCCCCCGGGACAGGGCGGTGAGCAGTTCTTC. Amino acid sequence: CASSPPGQGGEQFF.